This is a list of T cell receptor beta chains from one sample in a study of naive and memory T cell subsets. TCRdb reprocessed the UMI-ligation and nested PCR reads via MiXCR and lists one record per CDR3 protein. The sample contains roughly 92,000 distinct CDR3 sequences, about 11% of which appear only once. What was sequenced was naive CD4+ T cells from blood. The receptors derive from a human donor in good health. Both conserved end residues are part of each CDR3. The order of the fields is J gene, V gene, clone size, CDR3 protein. Clone sizes are given selectively: once, few, many, or a class where the clone is expanded.

>TRBJ2-1|TRBV11-2|-
CASSYPPRTSGRKSSYNEQFF
>TRBJ2-7|TRBV6-2/TRBV6-3|many
CASRPSISGGLNEQYF
>TRBJ2-7|TRBV7-3|few
CASSSGREAEQYF
>TRBJ1-5|TRBV5-1|-
CASSSGAGDAQPQHF
>TRBJ2-3|TRBV7-2|many
CASSYPSGGSNTQYF
>TRBJ1-2|TRBV6-1|-
CASSENRGNYGYTF
>TRBJ2-1|TRBV12-3/TRBV12-4|few
CASINYPSYNEQFF
>TRBJ2-5|TRBV14|few
CASSQRDFQETQYF
>TRBJ1-2|TRBV9|-
CASSVASYGYTF
>TRBJ2-3|TRBV7-2|many
CASSLLGLAASTDTQYF
>TRBJ2-7|TRBV15|-
CATSRETRGFTYEQYF
>TRBJ1-1|TRBV18|-
CASSPAVLKAFF
>TRBJ2-2|TRBV28|many
CASSFRAGVTGELFF
>TRBJ2-1|TRBV5-1|few
CASSWETSSQHNEQFF
>TRBJ2-3|TRBV5-1|many
CASSLTTDTQYF
>TRBJ2-3|TRBV12-3/TRBV12-4|many
CASTLRGTDTQYF
>TRBJ2-5|TRBV5-1|-
CASSPGTSGGKETQYF
>TRBJ2-3|TRBV4-1|few
CASSRDRGSDTQYF
>TRBJ2-5|TRBV20-1|-
CSASRYRGEKETQYF
>TRBJ2-1|TRBV19|-
CASSRYRTSGSSYNEQFF
>TRBJ1-1|TRBV29-1|-
CSVVVSGTGVPEAFF
>TRBJ2-1|TRBV2|few
CASSEAQGFRQFF
>TRBJ2-5|TRBV6-2/TRBV6-3|-
CASSYSPMGPQETQYF
>TRBJ2-3|TRBV7-9|few
CASSPTPTDTQYF
>TRBJ1-6|TRBV20-1|-
CSASREGPYNSPLHF
>TRBJ2-3|TRBV25-1|many
CASGLAGGPDTQYF
>TRBJ1-3|TRBV29-1|few
CSVRNSGNTIYF
>TRBJ2-5|TRBV7-2|-
CASSLAGVASYQETQYF